This TCR beta chain was recorded in a study of regulatory T cells in long-lasting Graves disease. Arm-PCR of CDR3 regions and iRepertoire HTBI primers were the basis on which TCR beta libraries were built. TCRdb used MiXCR to reprocess the multiplex PCR reads, holding one entry per CDR3 protein. The profile shows 550,000 to 700,000 distinct CDR3 sequences, 15% to 20% of them singletons. The CDR3 length is 13 residues. V lost 1 base to trimming and J lost 2 bases, with 6 bases between them. As to time point: newly diagnosed GD, antithyroid drugs for less than 3 months. From RNA extracted from PBMCs, the TCR library was made. Findings and limits, study-wide: Persistent disease favored TRBV28, TRBJ1-2 and TRBJ2-5.

This clonotype was observed many times. What it recognizes is unknown. These data were also reused for a study on T cells in Graves' hyperthyroidism and ophthalmopathy. From that report: The HTBI primer set served for first-round RT-PCR of the TCR CDR3.

The chain is built from TRBV12-3 or TRBV12-4 and TRBJ2-7; no reliable D call. This clonotype originated in a man aged 18 to 30 with Graves disease. The source material was peripheral blood mononuclear cells (PBMCs), sampled at new diagnosis, from a patient treated with antithyroid drugs. CDR3 nucleotide sequence: TGTGCCAGCAGTTTAGGCGAGGCCTACGAGCAGTACTTC. It translates to CASSLGEAYEQYF.